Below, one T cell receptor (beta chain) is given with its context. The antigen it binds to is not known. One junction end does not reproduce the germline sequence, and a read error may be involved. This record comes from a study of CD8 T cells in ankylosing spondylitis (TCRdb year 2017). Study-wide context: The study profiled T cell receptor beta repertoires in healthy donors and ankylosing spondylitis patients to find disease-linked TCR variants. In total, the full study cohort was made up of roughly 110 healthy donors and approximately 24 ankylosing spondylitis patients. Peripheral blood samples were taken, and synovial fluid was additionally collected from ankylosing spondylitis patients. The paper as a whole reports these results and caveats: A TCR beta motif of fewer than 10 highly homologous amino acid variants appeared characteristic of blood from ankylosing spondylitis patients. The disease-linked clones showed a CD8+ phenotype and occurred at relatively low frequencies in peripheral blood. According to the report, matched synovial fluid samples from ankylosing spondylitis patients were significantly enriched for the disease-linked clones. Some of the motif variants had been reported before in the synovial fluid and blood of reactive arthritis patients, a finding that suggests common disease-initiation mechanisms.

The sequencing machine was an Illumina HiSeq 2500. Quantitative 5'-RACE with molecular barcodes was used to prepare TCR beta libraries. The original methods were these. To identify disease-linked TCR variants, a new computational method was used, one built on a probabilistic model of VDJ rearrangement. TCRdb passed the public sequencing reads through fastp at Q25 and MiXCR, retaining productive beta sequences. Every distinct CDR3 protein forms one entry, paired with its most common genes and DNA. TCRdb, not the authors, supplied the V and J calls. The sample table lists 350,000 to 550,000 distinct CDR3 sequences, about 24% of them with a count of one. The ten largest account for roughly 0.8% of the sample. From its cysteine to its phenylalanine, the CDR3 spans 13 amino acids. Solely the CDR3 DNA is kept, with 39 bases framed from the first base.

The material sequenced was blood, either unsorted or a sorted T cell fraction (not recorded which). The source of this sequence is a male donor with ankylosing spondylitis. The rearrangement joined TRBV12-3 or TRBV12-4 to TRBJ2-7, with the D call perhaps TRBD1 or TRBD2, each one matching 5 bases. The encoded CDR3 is CASSTRDRLALRF. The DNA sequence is TGTGCCAGCAGCACTCGGGACCGTCTCGCATTACGCTTC.